These T cell receptor beta chains were read from a single sample in a study of cytomegalovirus exposure and HLA in healthy donors. TCRdb keeps only in-frame clones here, not all; method: immunoSEQ multiplex PCR. The table lists roughly 150,000 clones, with 1.6% in the top ten. The source material was PBMCs. These TCRs come from a woman between 45 and 65 years old in good health and CMV-seronegative. Each CDR3 is given with its conserved first and last residue. The D gene is left open where the match is weak.

D	V	J	CDR3	DNA
TRBD2	TRBV4-2	TRBJ2-4	CASSRVGLAGGEGNIQYF	TGTGCCAGCAGCCGCGTGGGCCTAGCGGGGGGGGAGGGAAACATTCAGTACTTC
TRBD1	TRBV5-4	TRBJ1-2	CASSLMTGGEGYTF	TGTGCCAGCAGCTTGATGACAGGGGGCGAGGGCTACACCTTC
NA	TRBV7-2	TRBJ1-4	CASSLAVRGMGKLFF	TGTGCCAGCAGCTTAGCCGTTCGGGGGATGGGGAAACTGTTTTTT
NA	TRBV5-4	TRBJ2-7	CASSPGRGPGYEQYF	TGTGCCAGCAGCCCCGGGAGGGGGCCGGGATACGAGCAGTACTTC
TRBD1	TRBV18	TRBJ1-6	CASSESKTGAGSLHF	TGTGCCAGCTCCGAATCTAAGACAGGGGCTGGATCCCTCCACTTT
TRBD1	TRBV9	TRBJ2-1	CASSADREYNEQFF	TGTGCCAGCAGCGCTGACAGGGAATACAATGAGCAGTTCTTC
NA	TRBV14	TRBJ2-5	CASSPRGLVETQYF	TGTGCCAGCAGCCCCCGGGGACTTGTGGAGACCCAGTACTTC
TRBD2	TRBV11-2	TRBJ2-5	CASSPRTSGQETQYF	TGTGCCAGCAGCCCCCGGACTAGTGGCCAAGAGACCCAGTACTTC
NA	TRBV28	TRBJ1-1	CASSLRGGGEAFF	TGTGCCAGCAGTTTGCGGGGGGGAGGTGAAGCTTTCTTT
NA	TRBV7-9	TRBJ1-4	CASKPCRRGREKLFF	TGTGCCAGCAAACCATGTAGAAGGGGCCGGGAAAAACTGTTTTTT
TRBD1	TRBV4-2	TRBJ2-5	CASSQDTGTGSVQYF	TGTGCCAGCAGCCAAGATACCGGGACAGGGAGTGTCCAGTACTTC
NA	TRBV6-6	TRBJ2-7	CASSLDTLEQYF	TGTGCCAGCAGCCTTGACACCCTCGAGCAGTACTTC
TRBD1	TRBV7-2	TRBJ2-1	CASSLGTVTNEQFF	TGTGCCAGCAGCTTGGGGACAGTAACCAATGAGCAGTTCTTC
NA	TRBV28	TRBJ1-6	CASSSWTENSPLHF	TGTGCCAGCAGTTCCTGGACAGAGAATTCACCCCTCCACTTT
NA	TRBV6-6	TRBJ2-7	CASSPWENAYEQYF	TGTGCCAGCAGTCCCTGGGAGAACGCCTACGAGCAGTACTTC
NA	TRBV5-1	TRBJ1-3	CASSVDRLSSGNTIYF	TGCGCCAGCAGCGTCGACAGGCTAAGCTCTGGAAACACCATATATTTT
NA	TRBV29-1	TRBJ1-1	CSVERSSSGTEAFF	TGCAGCGTTGAGAGGTCCAGCAGTGGCACTGAAGCTTTCTTT
NA	TRBV18	TRBJ1-1	CASSPPGDTEAFF	TGTGCCAGCTCACCTCCGGGGGACACTGAAGCTTTCTTT
TRBD1	TRBV6-5	TRBJ2-7	CASSYSGTGGHEQYF	TGTGCCAGCAGTTACTCCGGGACAGGGGGCCACGAGCAGTACTTC
TRBD1	TRBV5-4	TRBJ1-2	CASSPGDRSYGYTF	TGTGCCAGCAGCCCTGGGGACAGGAGCTATGGCTACACCTTC
TRBD1	TRBV19	TRBJ1-4	CASSETGAPNEKLFF	TGTGCCAGTAGTGAGACAGGGGCCCCTAATGAAAAACTGTTTTTT
TRBD1	TRBV9	TRBJ1-4	CASSPSGTVNEKLFF	TGTGCCAGCAGCCCCTCCGGGACAGTTAATGAAAAACTGTTTTTT
TRBD1	TRBV7-9	TRBJ2-7	CASSQDRTNYEQYF	TGTGCCAGCAGCCAGGACAGGACGAACTACGAGCAGTACTTC
NA	TRBV5-1	TRBJ2-1	CASSFSGGSYNEQFF	TGCGCCAGCAGCTTCAGTGGAGGGTCCTACAATGAGCAGTTCTTC
TRBD2	TRBV7-3	TRBJ2-1	CASSNGGGRNEQFF	TGTGCCAGCAGCAACGGCGGGGGTAGGAATGAGCAGTTCTTC
TRBD1	TRBV5-6	TRBJ2-7	CASSLGQGDYEQYF	TGTGCCAGCAGCTTGGGGCAGGGGGACTACGAGCAGTACTTC
TRBD1	TRBV30	TRBJ2-2	CAWSSRDRFTGELFF	TGTGCCTGGAGTTCCCGGGACAGGTTCACCGGGGAGCTGTTTTTT
TRBD1	TRBV9	TRBJ2-7	CASSVGQGEYEQYF	TGTGCCAGCAGCGTAGGGCAGGGGGAATACGAGCAGTACTTC
TRBD2	TRBV7-9	TRBJ2-2	CASLMRLAGGIFTGELFF	TGTGCCAGCTTGATGAGGCTAGCGGGAGGGATATTCACCGGGGAGCTGTTTTTT
TRBD1	TRBV19	TRBJ1-1	CASSTQSSSGGTEAFF	TGTGCCAGTAGTACTCAGTCTTCTTCAGGGGGCACTGAAGCTTTCTTT
TRBD2	TRBV10-3	TRBJ2-7	CAITSERGRYEQYF	TGTGCCATCACTTCCGAGCGGGGGAGGTACGAGCAGTACTTC
TRBD2	TRBV6-4	TRBJ2-1	CASSETPGLAARNEQFF	TGTGCCAGCAGCGAAACTCCGGGACTAGCCGCCAGAAATGAGCAGTTCTTC
NA	TRBV10-3	TRBJ2-5	CAISEAGPGTQYF	TGTGCCATCAGTGAGGCCGGCCCGGGGACCCAGTACTTC
NA	TRBV19	TRBJ1-3	CASSVQDWGASGNTIYF	TGTGCCAGTAGTGTTCAAGATTGGGGAGCCTCTGGAAACACCATATATTTT
TRBD2	TRBV4-1	TRBJ2-3	CASSQLPGLAGSDTQYF	TGCGCCAGCAGCCAACTTCCGGGACTAGCGGGATCAGATACGCAGTATTTT
TRBD1	TRBV6-1	TRBJ1-3	CASSEVFWTGGNTIYF	TGTGCCAGCAGTGAAGTATTTTGGACAGGAGGAAACACCATATATTTT